The 12 T cell receptor beta chains reported below all come from one sample, sequenced in a study of blood T cell repertoires in COVID-19. Libraries were prepared by immunoSEQ multiplex PCR; TCRdb keeps only in-frame clonotypes and omits some of them. This sample has over 150,000 clones, with about 85% found just once. The material sequenced was peripheral blood. The origin of the receptors is a woman between 55 and 75 years old with COVID-19, enrolled during active disease.

The chain joins TRBV9 to TRBJ1-4; possibly TRBD1 for D (6 bases). Germline V gene sequence: CDR1 SGDLS, CDR2 YYNGEE. Trimming stripped 4 bases from V and 8 bases from J, with 12 bases between. The CDR3 consists of 13 residues. In DNA, the CDR3 is TGTGCCAGCAGCATACAGGGAGGGGAAAAACTGTTTTTT. The encoded protein is CASSIQGGEKLFF.

The chain is built from TRBV14 and TRBJ1-2; 8 bases match TRBD1. The CDR3 runs 14 residues. The germline gives CDR1 SGHDN, CDR2 FVKESK. The V segment lost 3 bases and the J segment 3 bases; nucleotides outside the gene matches: 3. In DNA, the CDR3 is TGTGCCAGCAGCCAGAACAGGGGGGACTATGGCTACACCTTC. Translated, it gives CASSQNRGDYGYTF. The whole variable domain, remainder taken from reference TRBV14 and TRBJ1-2, is EAGVTQFPSHSVIEKGQTVTLRCDPISGHDNLYWYRRVMGKEIKFLLHFVKESKQDESGMPNNRFLAERTGGTYSTLKVQPAELEDSGVYFCASSQNRGDYGYTFGSGTRLTVV.

This clone was recorded a few times. The chain recombines TRBV27 with TRBJ2-3; possibly TRBD2 for D (5 bases). Trimming left V 3 bases short and J 4 bases short, with 8 bases between. From germline, CDR1 is MNHEY and CDR2 SMNVEV (reference sequence). This CDR3 is 13 amino acids long. The CDR3 spells CASSLRAADTQYF. The CDR3 coding sequence is TGTGCCAGCAGTTTGAGGGCAGCAGATACGCAGTATTTT.

This chain uses TRBV5-1 with TRBJ2-1; 12 bases line up with TRBD2. The CDR3 runs 16 residues. The V and J ends lost 5 bases and 4 bases, in that order; junction bases with no gene match: 7. Germline V CDR1 and CDR2: SGHRS, YFSETQ. The CDR3 sequence: CASRVTSGRTYNEQFF. DNA of the CDR3: TGCGCCAGCAGAGTAACTAGCGGGAGGACTTACAATGAGCAGTTCTTC.

The chain links TRBV14 to TRBJ2-1; 13 bases are a match to TRBD2. Trimming at V came to 3 bases and at J to 5 bases, leaving 10 bases not matched to a gene. The CDR3 runs to 18 residues. The germline V gene has CDR1 SGHDN and CDR2 FVKESK. CDR3 loop: CASSQVPGTSGIHNEQFF. The CDR3 DNA reads as TGTGCCAGCAGCCAGGTTCCCGGGACTAGCGGGATACACAATGAGCAGTTCTTC. Full variable domain (outside the CDR3, taken from reference TRBV14 and TRBJ2-1): EAGVTQFPSHSVIEKGQTVTLRCDPISGHDNLYWYRRVMGKEIKFLLHFVKESKQDESGMPNNRFLAERTGGTYSTLKVQPAELEDSGVYFCASSQVPGTSGIHNEQFFGPGTRLTVL.

The V gene is TRBV3-1 (or the pseudogene TRBV3-2), the J gene TRBJ1-4; TRBD1 agrees at 7 bases. The V and J ends lost 4 bases and 6 bases, in that order; junction bases with no gene match: 8. The CDR3 is 15 amino acids. Germline CDR1 and CDR2: LGHDT and YNNKEL (reference sequence). DNA of the CDR3: TGTGCCAGCAGCCCGTCCGGGACAGCACATGAAAAACTGTTTTTT. Amino acids: CASSPSGTAHEKLFF.

This chain links TRBV29-1 with TRBJ1-1; possibly TRBD1 for D (5 bases). The CDR3 contains 13 residues. V was pared by 7 bases and J by 1 base, with 13 bases between. Germline V gene lookup returns CDR1 SQVTM and CDR2 ANQGSEA. The CDR3 here is CSAPDGGNTEAFF. The DNA of the CDR3 is TGCAGCGCCCCGGACGGGGGGAACACTGAAGCTTTCTTT. The whole variable domain, filled in from reference TRBV29-1 and TRBJ1-1, reads SAVISQKPSRDICQRGTSLTIQCQVDSQVTMMFWYRQQPGQSLTLIATANQGSEATYESGFVIDKFPISRPNLTFSTLTVSNMSPEDSSIYLCSAPDGGNTEAFFGQGTRLTVV.

This chain joins TRBV6-1 and TRBJ2-1; D perhaps matches TRBD2 (6 bases). The V end lost 2 bases, the J end lost 15 bases, and 17 bases lay between the germline ends. This CDR3 region has 13 residues. Germline values: CDR1 MNHNS, CDR2 SASEGT. CDR3 residues: CASSELGGTSPFF. The CDR3 coding sequence is TGTGCCAGCAGTGAACTCGGGGGTACTAGCCCGTTCTTC.

In this sample, this clone turned up once. The rearrangement joins TRBV12-3 or TRBV12-4 to TRBJ1-5, with unresolved D. V was pared by 3 bases and J by 6 bases, with 6 bases between. The CDR3 loop spans 12 amino acids. This CDR3 is CASSFAFQPQHF. For the CDR3, the DNA is TGTGCCAGCAGTTTCGCGTTTCAGCCCCAGCATTTT.

The chain joins TRBV21-1 to TRBJ2-7; TRBD2 is taken as the D call from the table, unchecked against the DNA. TRBV21-1 has pseudogene status. The CDR3 loop spans 13 amino acids. The CDR3 coding sequence is TGTGCCAGCACCCGACGGAGAAACTACGAGCAGTACTTC. The encoded protein is CASTRRRNYEQYF.

The CDR3 sequence: CASSLEGGITEAFF. Written as DNA, the CDR3 is TGTGCCAGCAGCTTAGAAGGGGGCATAACTGAAGCTTTCTTT. The gene calls are TRBV11-2 and TRBJ1-1; 7 nucleotides match TRBD1. The ends lost 0 bases at V and 5 bases at J; junction bases unmatched: 3. Germline V gives CDR1 SGHAT, CDR2 FQNNGV. The length of the CDR3 is 14 residues.

This chain connects TRBV7-6 to TRBJ2-2, with D hard to call. Germline CDR1 reads SGHVS; CDR2 reads FNYEAQ. The CDR3 contains 15 residues. V shed 1 base and J shed 1 base, with 7 bases lying between them. The CDR3 reads CASSLGRGNTGELFF. The CDR3 coding sequence is TGTGCCAGCAGCTTAGGACGCGGGAACACCGGGGAGCTGTTTTTT.